This is a list of T cell receptor beta chains from one sample in a study of blood T cell repertoires in COVID-19. TCRdb's table, derived via immunoSEQ multiplex PCR, lists solely in-frame clones and lacks some. This sample has over 300,000 clones, with approximately 85% found just once. The sample comprised PBMCs or T cells enriched from blood (not recorded which). Every receptor here comes from a man younger than 45 who had recovered from COVID-19. Both conserved end residues are part of each CDR3. D genes are given only for firm matches. Clone size is not always given. Where it is, it says once, few, many or a class for expanded clones.

d_call clone_size j_call v_call cdr3_nt cdr3_aa
- - TRBJ1-1 TRBV10-1 TGCGCCAGCAGTGAGGGGGGCTGGGACACTGAAGCTTTCTTT CASSEGGWDTEAFF
- once TRBJ1-1 TRBV10-3 TGTGCCATCCAGTCAGGGTTGAACACTGAAGCTTTCTTT CAIQSGLNTEAFF
TRBD1 - TRBJ1-6 TRBV19 TGTGCCAGCCGGGACAGTGGGGATTCACCCCTCCACTTT CASRDSGDSPLHF
TRBD1 - TRBJ2-3 TRBV24-1 TGTGCCACCAGTGACCCGGGGACAGGAAGCACAGATACGCAGTATTTT CATSDPGTGSTDTQYF
- - TRBJ2-2 TRBV7-5 TGTGCCAGAAGCTTATGCGTAGATACTTCCACCGGGGAGCTGTTTTTT CARSLCVDTSTGELFF
- - TRBJ2-1 TRBV5-1 TGCGCCAGCAGCCGGGAGCCGGGGGGCCCCTACAATGAGCAGTTCTTC CASSREPGGPYNEQFF
TRBD1 - TRBJ2-7 TRBV5-1 TGCGCCAGCAGCTTTGGACAGGGGGCTTCCTCCGAGCAGTACTTC CASSFGQGASSEQYF
- - TRBJ1-4 TRBV19 TGTGCCAGTAGTACCGGAGGCTATGCAACTAATGAAAAACTGTTTTTT CASSTGGYATNEKLFF
- - TRBJ1-2 TRBV9 TGTGCCAGCAGCGTAGACAGGGTCGCCTATGGCTACACCTTC CASSVDRVAYGYTF
TRBD1 few TRBJ1-2 TRBV19 TGTGCCAGTAGTCCGGGACAGGGAAACTATGGCTACACCTTC CASSPGQGNYGYTF
- once TRBJ2-2 TRBV29-1 TGCAGCGTGGAGGACGCTTACCTCCGCGGGGAGCTGTTTTTT CSVEDAYLRGELFF
- - TRBJ1-4 TRBV7-9 TGTGCCAGCAGCTTAGTTGGGACAAGGATTGAAAAACTGTTTTTT CASSLVGTRIEKLFF
- - TRBJ1-5 TRBV11-2 TGTGCCAGCAGCTTAGAACCAGGGGCGTCTCAGCCCCAGCATTTT CASSLEPGASQPQHF
TRBD1 - TRBJ2-7 TRBV11-2 TGTGCCAGCAGCTCGTACAGGGGGCTGGCCTACGAGCAGTACTTC CASSSYRGLAYEQYF
- - TRBJ1-2 TRBV6-1 TGTGCCAGCAGCGAAGGACTCGGTGGCTACACCTTC CASSEGLGGYTF
- - TRBJ2-5 TRBV2 TGTGCCACCGGACGCGGGTTGGAGGGAGGAGAGACCCAGTACTTC CATGRGLEGGETQYF
TRBD2 - TRBJ2-2 TRBV10-3 TGTGCCGCGGCGCGACTAGCGGGGGCCTCTACCGGGGAGCTGTTTTTT CAAARLAGASTGELFF
TRBD1 - TRBJ1-2 TRBV6-1 TGTGCCAGCAGTGAAGCTAGTCTCTCGTCAGGGGGCCTCTATGGCTACACCTTC CASSEASLSSGGLYGYTF
TRBD2 few TRBJ2-3 TRBV9 TGTGCCAGCAGCGTAGAACTAGCGGGGGGCCCAGATACGCAGTATTTT CASSVELAGGPDTQYF
TRBD1 - TRBJ2-3 TRBV30 TGTGCCTGGAGTGCACAGGGGAACACAGATACGCAGTATTTT CAWSAQGNTDTQYF
- once TRBJ2-1 TRBV29-1 TGCAGCCTTTACCCGAGCTCCTACAATGAGCAGTTCTTC CSLYPSSYNEQFF
- - TRBJ1-1 TRBV5-1 TGCGCCAGCAGAATAGCATCCATGAACACTGAAGCTTTCTTT CASRIASMNTEAFF
TRBD2 - TRBJ2-5 TRBV7-2 TGTGCCAGCAGCTTCAGTGCGGGGGGGACAGTTAAAGAGACCCAGTACTTC CASSFSAGGTVKETQYF
- - TRBJ2-2 TRBV5-1 TGCGCCAGCAGCCCTGACACGAACACCGGGGAGCTGTTTTTT CASSPDTNTGELFF
- - TRBJ2-5 TRBV4-2 TGTGCCAGCAGCCAAGGAAGGGGGGGTTGGCGGGGTCAAGAGACCCAGTACTTC CASSQGRGGWRGQETQYF
- - TRBJ2-5 TRBV12-5 TGTGCTAGTGGTTTGGCCCTACAAGAGACCCAGTACTTC CASGLALQETQYF
- - TRBJ1-3 TRBV6-1 TGTGCCAGCAGTGGACCCAGGGTCCGCTCTGGAAACACCATATATTTT CASSGPRVRSGNTIYF
- few TRBJ2-5 TRBV7-9 TGTGCCAGCAGCTTGTCTAATCAAGAGACCCAGTACTTC CASSLSNQETQYF
TRBD2 - TRBJ2-1 TRBV4-2 TGTGCCAGCAGCCGAAGGCTTAGCCGGGATACTAGCGGGGTTATTGAGCAGTTCTTC CASSRRLSRDTSGVIEQFF
- - TRBJ1-1 TRBV6-1 TGTGCCAGCAGTGAAGCGGTAGGGGGCACTGAAGCTTTCTTT CASSEAVGGTEAFF
- - TRBJ1-3 TRBV4-1 TGCGCCAGCAGCCAAGACAGGGACTCTGGAAACACCATATATTTT CASSQDRDSGNTIYF
- once TRBJ1-1 TRBV5-1 TGCGCCAGCAGCTTGGTTCCAGGAAAGGCTTCACTGGGCACTGAAGCTTTCTTT CASSLVPGKASLGTEAFF
- - TRBJ1-2 TRBV5-6 TGTGCCAGCAGCCCGGGGGTGGCTCTCAAAAATGGCTACACCTTC CASSPGVALKNGYTF